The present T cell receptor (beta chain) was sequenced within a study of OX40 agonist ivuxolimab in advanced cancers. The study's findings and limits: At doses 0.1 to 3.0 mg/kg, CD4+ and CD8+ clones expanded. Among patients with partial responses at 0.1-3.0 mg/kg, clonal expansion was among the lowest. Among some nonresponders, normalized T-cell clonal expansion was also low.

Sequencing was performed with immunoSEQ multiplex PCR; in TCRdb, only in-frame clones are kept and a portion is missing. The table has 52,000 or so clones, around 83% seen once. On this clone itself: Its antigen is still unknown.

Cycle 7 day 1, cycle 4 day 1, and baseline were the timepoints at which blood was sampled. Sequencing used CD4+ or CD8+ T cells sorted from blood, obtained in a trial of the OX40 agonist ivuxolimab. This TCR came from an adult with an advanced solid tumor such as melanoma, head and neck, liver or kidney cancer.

DNA for the CDR3: TGCGCCAGCAGCTTGGAGGCAGGGGCGAACACCGGGGAGCTGTTTTTT. The encoded protein is CASSLEAGANTGELFF. This chain joins TRBV5-1 and TRBJ2-2, with D perhaps matching TRBD1 (6 bases). CDR3 size: 16 residues. The V and J ends lost 0 bases and 0 bases respectively, with 9 bases between them. The V gene's germline CDR1 is SGHRS and CDR2 YFSETQ.